This T cell receptor beta chain appears in the sequencing data of a study of shared clonotypes between healthy human individuals. Measured with immunoSEQ multiplex PCR; TCRdb has only the in-frame clones, and not every one. The profile covers 900,000 to 1,200,000 clones, with about four fifths appearing a single time and roughly 0.55% taken by the ten largest. CDR3 length: 14 amino acids. V lost 3 bases and J 5 bases, leaving 10 bases between the germline ends. Germline V gene data show CDR1 as SEHNR and CDR2 as FQNEAQ (reference sequence). The chain joins TRBV7-9 to TRBJ2-2; no reliable D call. The clonotype was recovered from a man younger than 35 in good health. Some clones in this sample may be carry-over from other donors' samples. Sequencing was performed on memory CD4+ T cells from PBMCs. Regarding subset: CD45RA-negative fraction. DNA for the CDR3: TGTGCCAGCAGCTTCCATGGAGATACCGGGGAGCTGTTTTTT. It codes for CASSFHGDTGELFF.